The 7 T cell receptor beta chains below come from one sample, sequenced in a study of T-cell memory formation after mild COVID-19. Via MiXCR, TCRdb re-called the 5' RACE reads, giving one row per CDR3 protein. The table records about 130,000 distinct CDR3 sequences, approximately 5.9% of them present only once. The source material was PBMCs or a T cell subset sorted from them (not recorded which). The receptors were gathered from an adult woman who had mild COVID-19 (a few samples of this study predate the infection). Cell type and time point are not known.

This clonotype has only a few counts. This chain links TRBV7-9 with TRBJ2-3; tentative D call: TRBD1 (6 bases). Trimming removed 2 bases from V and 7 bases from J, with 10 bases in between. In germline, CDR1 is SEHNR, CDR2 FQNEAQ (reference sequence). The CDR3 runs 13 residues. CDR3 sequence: CASSLSGVHTQYF. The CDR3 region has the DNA TGTGCCAGCAGCTTATCAGGGGTTCATACGCAGTATTTT.

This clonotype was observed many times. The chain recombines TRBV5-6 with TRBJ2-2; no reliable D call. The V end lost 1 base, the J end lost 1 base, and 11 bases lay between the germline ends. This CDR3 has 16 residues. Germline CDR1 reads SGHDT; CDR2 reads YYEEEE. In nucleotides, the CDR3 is TGTGCCAGCAGCTTGATAGGTGACCTGAACACCGGGGAGCTGTTTTTT. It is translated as CASSLIGDLNTGELFF.

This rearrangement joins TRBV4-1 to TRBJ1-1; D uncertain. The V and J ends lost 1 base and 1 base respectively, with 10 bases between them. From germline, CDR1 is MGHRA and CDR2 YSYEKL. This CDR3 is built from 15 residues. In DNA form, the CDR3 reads TGCGCCAGCAGCCAAGCCGGGAGCGGGAACACTGAAGCTTTCTTT. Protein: CASSQAGSGNTEAFF.

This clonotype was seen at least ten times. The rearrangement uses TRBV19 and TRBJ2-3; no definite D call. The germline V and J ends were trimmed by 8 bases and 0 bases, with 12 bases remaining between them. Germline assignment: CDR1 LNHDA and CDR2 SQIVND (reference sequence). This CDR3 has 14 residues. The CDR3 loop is CASSWVGSTDTQYF. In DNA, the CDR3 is TGTGCCAGTTCGTGGGTGGGGAGCACAGATACGCAGTATTTT.

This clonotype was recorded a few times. The DNA for the CDR3 is TGCAGCGTCAGCTTACGGACAGCCAGTAGCAATCAGCCCCAGCATTTT. The encoded protein is CSVSLRTASSNQPQHF. The chain carries TRBV29-1 and TRBJ1-5; D is perhaps TRBD1 (6 bases). The CDR3 is made up of 16 amino acids. Germline V lookup: CDR1 SQVTM, CDR2 ANQGSEA. The germline V and J ends were trimmed by 6 bases and 0 bases, with 18 bases remaining between them.

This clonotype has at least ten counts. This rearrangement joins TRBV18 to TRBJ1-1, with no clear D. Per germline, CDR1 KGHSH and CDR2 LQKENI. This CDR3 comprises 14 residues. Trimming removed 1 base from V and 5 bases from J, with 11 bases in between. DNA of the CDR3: TGTGCCAGCTCACCACAGGGCACCAGGACTGAAGCTTTCTTT. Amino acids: CASSPQGTRTEAFF.

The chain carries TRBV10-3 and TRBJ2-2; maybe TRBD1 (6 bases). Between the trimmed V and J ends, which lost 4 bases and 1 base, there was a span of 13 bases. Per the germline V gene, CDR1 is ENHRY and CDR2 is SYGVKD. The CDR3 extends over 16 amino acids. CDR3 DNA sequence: TGTGCCATCAGTGGACCTTCGGGACAGAACACCGGGGAGCTGTTTTTT. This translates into CAISGPSGQNTGELFF.